The 26 T cell receptor beta chains listed next were all sequenced from one sample in a study of blood T cells in healthy people across ages. Alongside a J-beta primer mix, a sample-barcoded 5' primer served in a second PCR lasting roughly 6 to 11 cycles. MiXCR was run by TCRdb on the 5' RACE reads, yielding one entry per CDR3 protein. The data contain approximately 800,000 distinct CDR3 sequences, more than 35% of them singletons. The sample consisted of blood. All receptors come from an elderly man in good health.

The chain links TRBV20-1 to TRBJ1-1; no definite D call. V gave up 1 base and J gave up 7 bases, with 16 bases separating them. CDR3 length equals 14 residues. Germline V lookup: CDR1 DFQATT, CDR2 SNEGSKA (reference sequence). CDR3 sequence: CSARGRRGMNEAFF. DNA for the CDR3: TGCAGTGCTAGAGGTAGGCGTGGGATGAATGAAGCTTTCTTT.

The chain joins TRBV20-1 to TRBJ2-7; D remains ambiguous. Germline CDR1 and CDR2: DFQATT and SNEGSKA (reference sequence). There are 11 residues in the CDR3. The V end was cut by 5 bases, the J end by 5 bases, with 10 bases between. As DNA, the CDR3 is TGCAGTGCTCCAATGTGGGACGAGCAGTACTTC. This translates into CSAPMWDEQYF.

J is TRBJ1-2 and V is TRBV4-1, with no clear D. Germline CDR1 and CDR2: MGHRA and YSYEKL. Trimming took off 0 bases at V and 6 bases at J, with 14 bases between the two ends. This CDR3 spans 15 amino acids. As DNA, the CDR3 is TGCGCCAGCAGCCAAGAGAGAGTGGTCGGTGATGGCTACACCTTC. This encodes CASSQERVVGDGYTF.

The chain links TRBV9 to TRBJ2-2; TRBD2 matches 7 bases. Germline V lookup: CDR1 SGDLS, CDR2 YYNGEE. The CDR3 covers 16 residues. V lost 0 bases to trimming and J lost 1 base; unmatched junction nucleotides: 3. The CDR3 reads CASSVVSGGNTGELFF. CDR3 nucleotide sequence: TGTGCCAGCAGCGTAGTGTCGGGAGGGAACACCGGGGAGCTGTTTTTT.

In DNA, the CDR3 is TGTGCCAGCAGCTTAATGCCTAGTAGTGAGCAGTACTTC. Its protein product is CASSLMPSSEQYF. This chain uses TRBV7-3 with TRBJ2-5; D gene uncertain. This CDR3 spans 13 amino acids. Germline CDR1 is SGHTA and CDR2 is FQGTGA. Trimming left V 1 base short and J 11 bases short, with 14 bases between.

The CDR3 coding sequence is TGCAGTGCTCAGGGACTAGCGGGAGCCTACGAGCAGTACTTC. Amino acid sequence: CSAQGLAGAYEQYF. The chain employs TRBV20-1 and TRBJ2-7, with 14 bases fitting TRBD2. CDR1 DFQATT and CDR2 SNEGSKA come from the germline V gene (reference sequence). J lost 2 bases, V lost 5 bases, and 2 bases had no gene match. CDR3 length: 14 amino acids.

This chain joins TRBV6-2 or TRBV6-3 and TRBJ1-4; no clear D. Germline V gene sequence: CDR1 MNHEY, CDR2 SVGEGT. Between the trimmed V and J ends, which lost 7 bases and 4 bases, there was a span of 16 bases. The CDR3 runs 15 residues. As DNA, the CDR3 is TGTGCCAGCACCGACCCGGGGAAGAATAATGAAAAACTGTTTTTT. Its translation is CASTDPGKNNEKLFF.

This chain joins TRBV12-3 or TRBV12-4 and TRBJ1-2; 7 bases are a match to TRBD1. Unmatched junction bases numbered 9, after V lost 7 bases and J lost 4 bases. This CDR3 spans 14 amino acids. The CDR3 DNA sequence: TGTGCCAGCACCCACCTGGACAGGCCCTATGGCTACACCTTC. Translation gives CASTHLDRPYGYTF.

Of note for this clonotype: At one of its ends the junction is not consistent with the germline gene, which may arise from a read error. The V call is TRBV7-2, the J call TRBJ1-3; maybe TRBD1 (5 bases). The CDR3 has 14 residues. Germline-derived CDR1 and CDR2 are SGHTA and FQGNSA. The CDR3 loop is CASSLGGAGNTIYF. CDR3 nucleotide sequence: TGTGCCAGCAGTTTAGGAGGGGCTGGAAACACCATATATTTT.

This clonotype was seen more than once but under ten times. V gene TRBV6-6 combines with J gene TRBJ2-7; 7 positions agree with TRBD2. Germline loops: CDR1 MNHNY, CDR2 SVGAGI (reference sequence). The length of the CDR3 is 13 residues. V was clipped by 1 base and J by 3 bases; unmatched bases: 0. CDR3 sequence (DNA): TGTGCCAGCAGTTACTGGGAGGGCTACGAGCAGTACTTC. It is translated as CASSYWEGYEQYF.

V and J are TRBV14 and TRBJ2-5; TRBD2 agrees at 8 bases. The CDR3 length is 18 residues. After removal of 2 bases from V and 5 bases from J, the junction contained 16 bases not matched to a gene. CDR1 is SGHDN, CDR2 FVKESK, per germline. CDR3 sequence reads: CASSQSQLAEAFRETQYF. CDR3 sequence (DNA): TGTGCCAGCAGCCAATCCCAACTAGCGGAAGCATTCCGGGAGACCCAGTACTTC.

V and J are TRBV5-1 and TRBJ2-5; D possibly corresponds to TRBD2 (5 bases). The CDR3 length is 14 residues. V dropped 2 bases and J dropped 2 bases, with 10 bases sitting between them. Germline V gene lookup returns CDR1 SGHRS and CDR2 YFSETQ. CDR3 nucleotide sequence: TGCGCCAGCAGCTTCTCTAGCCGTCAAGAGACCCAGTACTTC. This encodes CASSFSSRQETQYF.

This clonotype was recorded many times. The rearrangement links TRBV5-1 to TRBJ2-1; D gene uncertain. From germline, CDR1 is SGHRS and CDR2 YFSETQ. The length of the CDR3 is 13 residues. Trimming shortened V by 1 base and J by 8 bases, and 10 bases separated the two germline ends. The CDR3 DNA sequence: TGCGCCAGCAGCTTGTACGACGACCATGAGCAGTTCTTC. This sequence encodes CASSLYDDHEQFF.

In its sample, this clonotype was seen a few times. V gene TRBV7-9 combines with J gene TRBJ1-2, with a tentative D call TRBD1 (5 bases). V lost 6 bases, J lost 7 bases, and 15 bases lay in between. This CDR3 comprises 13 residues. Germline V gene data show CDR1 as SEHNR and CDR2 as FQNEAQ (reference sequence). CDR3 in amino acids: CASSPSLGGGYTF. CDR3 in DNA: TGTGCCAGCAGTCCCTCCTTGGGGGGTGGCTACACCTTC.

This chain joins TRBV29-1 and TRBJ2-1; tentatively, D is TRBD2 (5 bases). The CDR3 is made up of 11 amino acids. The germline V gene encodes CDR1 SQVTM and CDR2 ANQGSEA. V lost 7 bases, J lost 6 bases, and 10 bases lay in between. CDR3 region: CSAEGVNEQFF. The CDR3 DNA reads as TGCAGCGCCGAGGGCGTCAATGAGCAGTTCTTC.

This clonotype was seen a handful of times. The chain joins TRBV12-3 or TRBV12-4 to TRBJ2-7; D perhaps matches TRBD2 (6 bases). The length of the CDR3 is 14 residues. Trimming removed 6 bases at V and 2 bases at J, with 14 bases between. In DNA form, the CDR3 reads TGTGCCAGCAGCCCCAGGAGGGCCGCCTACGAGCAGTACTTC. The encoded protein is CASSPRRAAYEQYF.

As to this clonotype: An end of the junction differs from the germline gene, which may be a read error. The V and J genes are TRBV10-3 and TRBJ1-5; D ambiguous. Germline V gene data show CDR1 as ENHRY and CDR2 as SYGVKD. The CDR3 is 13 amino acids. As DNA, the CDR3 is TGTGTCATCAGTGAGTCCGAGGACGCCGTCTTGCATTTT. It yields the protein CVISESEDAVLHF.

The CDR3 DNA follows: TGTGCCAGCAGTTTATCGGGCAGGGTATCCGGCTACACCTTC. Its translation: CASSLSGRVSGYTF. The chain has TRBV27 and TRBJ1-2; maybe TRBD1 (5 bases). The CDR3 has 14 amino acids. Trimming cost V 0 bases and J 8 bases, with 13 bases left between them. Germline V gene sequence: CDR1 MNHEY, CDR2 SMNVEV (reference sequence).

This clonotype has more than one count but fewer than ten. V is TRBV28 and J is TRBJ2-7, with TRBD2 identical over 8 bases. V lost 6 bases to trimming and J lost 2 bases; unmatched junction nucleotides: 18. This CDR3 region has 18 residues. Germline loops: CDR1 MDHEN, CDR2 SYDVKM. CDR3 DNA: TGTGCCAGCAGGTTAGCGGGAAAACAGTTTAAAACGGCCTACGAGCAGTACTTC. Amino acids: CASRLAGKQFKTAYEQYF.

This clonotype was detected a few times. The rearrangement uses TRBV11-3 and TRBJ2-1, with D tentatively TRBD2 (6 bases). Trimming stripped 5 bases from V and 2 bases from J, with 13 bases between. This CDR3 is built from 15 residues. CDR1 and CDR2 (germline): SGHNT, YENEEA. The CDR3 loop is CASSLTSITYNEQFF. CDR3 sequence (DNA): TGTGCCAGCAGCCTAACTAGCATCACCTACAATGAGCAGTTCTTC.

This chain links TRBV29-1 with TRBJ2-3; D possibly corresponds to TRBD2 (5 bases). The germline CDR1 and CDR2 sequences are SQVTM and ANQGSEA. V lost 7 bases and J 9 bases, leaving 14 bases between the germline ends. The CDR3 is 11 amino acids. CDR3 bases: TGCAGCGGGGTCGAGGGAAACACGCAGTATTTT. Amino acid sequence: CSGVEGNTQYF.

A few counts support this clonotype. This chain uses TRBV5-1 with TRBJ2-1; TRBD1 matches at 9 bases. CDR1 is SGHRS, CDR2 YFSETQ, per germline. The CDR3 has 15 amino acids. Losses at the gene ends were 4 bases for V and 3 bases for J; bases not matched to a gene: 5. Here the CDR3 reads CASSPDRGDYNEQFF. The CDR3 DNA is TGCGCCAGCAGCCCGGACAGGGGCGACTACAATGAGCAGTTCTTC.

Of note for this clonotype: A much larger clone lies a single base off, so this may be a read error. Since the CDR3 does not end with the conserved phenylalanine or tryptophan, this likely comes from a read error. The rearrangement uses TRBV7-2 and TRBJ1-4, with TRBD1 matching over 8 bases. This CDR3 has 15 residues. Germline V gene lookup returns CDR1 SGHTA and CDR2 FQGNSA. Germline trimming cut 3 bases from V and 7 bases from J; bases unmatched to any gene: 7. In DNA form, the CDR3 reads TGTGCCAGCAGCTTTCACAGGGGGAACGCTGAAAAACTGTTTTTG. Its translation is CASSFHRGNAEKLFL.

V gene TRBV12-5 combines with J gene TRBJ1-1, with D possibly matching TRBD1 (5 bases). Germline V lookup: CDR1 LGHNT, CDR2 FRNRAP. The length of the CDR3 is 14 residues. Trimming stripped 6 bases from V and 3 bases from J, with 14 bases between. The CDR3 DNA sequence: TGTGCTAGTGGCCCCCTCCGCAGGGACACTGAAGCTTTCTTT. It codes for CASGPLRRDTEAFF.

This clonotype was seen just once. This chain joins TRBV15 and TRBJ2-3; D ambiguous. Germline V gene data show CDR1 as LNHNV and CDR2 as YYDKDF (reference sequence). V lost 1 base and J lost 5, with 10 bases in between. CDR3 length: 14 residues. CDR3 bases: TGTGCCACCAGCAGAGGTGGGGTAGGAGATACGCAGTATTTT. It yields the protein CATSRGGVGDTQYF.

The chain combines TRBV20-1 with TRBJ2-2, with 9 bases aligning to TRBD2. The germline CDR1 and CDR2 sequences are DFQATT and SNEGSKA (reference sequence). CDR3 length: 17 amino acids. J gave up 0 bases and V 3 bases, and 8 bases lay outside the gene matches. CDR3 in DNA: TGCAGTGCTAGCTTGGGGCTAGCGGGATCGAACACCGGGGAGCTGTTTTTT. Translating gives CSASLGLAGSNTGELFF.